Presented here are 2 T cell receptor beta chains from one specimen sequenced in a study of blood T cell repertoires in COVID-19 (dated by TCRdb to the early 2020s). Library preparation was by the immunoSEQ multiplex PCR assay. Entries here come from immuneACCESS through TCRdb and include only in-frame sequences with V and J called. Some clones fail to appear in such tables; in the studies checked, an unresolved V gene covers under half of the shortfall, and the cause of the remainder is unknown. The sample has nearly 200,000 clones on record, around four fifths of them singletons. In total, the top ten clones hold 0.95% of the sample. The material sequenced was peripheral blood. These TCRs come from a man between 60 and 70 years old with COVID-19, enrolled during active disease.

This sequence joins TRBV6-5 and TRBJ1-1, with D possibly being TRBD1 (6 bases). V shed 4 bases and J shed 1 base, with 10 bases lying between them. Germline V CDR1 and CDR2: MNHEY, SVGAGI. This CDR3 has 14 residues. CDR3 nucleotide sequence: TGTGCCAGCAGTTCAGGGGAGGGGAACACTGAAGCTTTCTTT. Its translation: CASSSGEGNTEAFF.

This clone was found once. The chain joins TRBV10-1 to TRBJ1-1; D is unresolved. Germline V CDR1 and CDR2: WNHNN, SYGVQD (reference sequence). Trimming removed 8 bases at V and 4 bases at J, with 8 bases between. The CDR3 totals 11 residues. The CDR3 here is CASPPVTEAFF. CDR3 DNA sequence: TGCGCCAGCCCCCCCGTCACTGAAGCTTTCTTT.